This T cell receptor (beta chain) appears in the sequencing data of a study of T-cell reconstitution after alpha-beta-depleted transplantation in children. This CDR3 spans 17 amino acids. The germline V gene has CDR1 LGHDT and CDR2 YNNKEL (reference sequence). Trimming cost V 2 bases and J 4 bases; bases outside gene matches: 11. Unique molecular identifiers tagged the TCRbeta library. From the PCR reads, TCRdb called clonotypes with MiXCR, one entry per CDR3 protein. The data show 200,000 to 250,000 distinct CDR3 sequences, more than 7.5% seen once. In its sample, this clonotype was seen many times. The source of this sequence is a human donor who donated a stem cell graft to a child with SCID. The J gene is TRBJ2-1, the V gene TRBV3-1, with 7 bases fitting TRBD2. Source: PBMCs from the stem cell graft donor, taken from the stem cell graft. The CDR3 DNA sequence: TGTGCCAGCAGCCAAAGGGAAATACTAGCGACATACAATGAGCAGTTCTTC. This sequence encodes CASSQREILATYNEQFF.